The clone carrying this T cell receptor (beta chain) has just a few counts. Its specificity is unknown. Trimming took off 2 bases at V and 2 bases at J, with 13 bases between the two ends. The length of the CDR3 is 16 residues. The germline CDR1 and CDR2 sequences are MNHEY and SVGEGT. The source of the sample is a study of blood T cells in healthy people across ages. Study-level points and caveats: As age increased, TCR beta diversity per million T cells fell in a roughly linear fashion.

Alongside a J-beta primer mix, a sample-barcoded 5' primer served in a second PCR lasting about 7 to 12 cycles. TCRdb re-called the 5' RACE reads through MiXCR, storing one row per CDR3 protein. Altogether 700,000 to 800,000 distinct CDR3 sequences are present, roughly 44% being singletons, with the ten largest covering approximately 22%. The receptor was derived from a woman aged 60-75 years in good health. V and J are TRBV6-2 or TRBV6-3 and TRBJ2-1; D possibly corresponds to TRBD2 (5 bases). The sample comprised blood. CDR3 amino acids: CASSYRAGRAYNEQFF. In DNA form, the CDR3 reads TGTGCCAGCAGTTACAGGGCGGGTCGAGCCTACAATGAGCAGTTCTTC.